The clone carrying this TCR beta chain appeared a few times. Its antigen is currently unknown. The entry originates in a study of CD8 T cells in ankylosing spondylitis. Study outcomes and limitations: Made up of 7 to 9 highly homologous variants, a TCR beta motif appeared characteristic of ankylosing spondylitis blood. Earlier work had already found some motif variants in reactive arthritis synovial fluid and blood. Clones that were linked to disease were CD8+ and were relatively rare in peripheral blood. There was reportedly significant enrichment of clones that were disease-linked in matched ankylosing spondylitis synovial fluid.

The CDR3 has 13 residues. V was trimmed by 0 bases and J by 5 bases, leaving 7 bases between them. The germline V gene encodes CDR1 SEHNR and CDR2 FQNEAQ (reference sequence). Using its own MiXCR run on the 5' RACE reads, TCRdb lists one record per CDR3 protein. The table records under 850,000 distinct CDR3 sequences, roughly 19% of them present only once. Sequenced sample: blood, either unsorted or a sorted T cell fraction (not recorded which). The chain links TRBV7-9 to TRBJ2-5; no clear D gene. The sequence came from a male donor with ankylosing spondylitis. This CDR3 is CASSLAVWETQYF. The DNA for the CDR3 is TGTGCCAGCAGCTTAGCGGTATGGGAGACCCAGTACTTC.